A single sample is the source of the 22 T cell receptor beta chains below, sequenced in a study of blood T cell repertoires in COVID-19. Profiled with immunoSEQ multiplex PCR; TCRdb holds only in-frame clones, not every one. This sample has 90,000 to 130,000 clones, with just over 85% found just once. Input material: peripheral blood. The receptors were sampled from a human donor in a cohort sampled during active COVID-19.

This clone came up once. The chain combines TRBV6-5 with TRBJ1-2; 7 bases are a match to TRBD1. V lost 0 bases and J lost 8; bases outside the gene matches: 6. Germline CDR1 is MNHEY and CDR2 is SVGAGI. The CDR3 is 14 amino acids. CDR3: CASSYSTGIEGYTF. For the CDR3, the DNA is TGTGCCAGCAGTTACTCGACAGGGATAGAGGGCTACACCTTC.

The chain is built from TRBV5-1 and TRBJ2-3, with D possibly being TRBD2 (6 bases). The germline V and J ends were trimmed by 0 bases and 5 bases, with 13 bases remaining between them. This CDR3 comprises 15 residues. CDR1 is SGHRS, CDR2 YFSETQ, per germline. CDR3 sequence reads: CASSLGQGGGDTQYF. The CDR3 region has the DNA TGCGCCAGCAGCTTGGGGCAGGGAGGTGGAGATACGCAGTATTTT. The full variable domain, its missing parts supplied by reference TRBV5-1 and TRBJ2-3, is KAGVTQTPRYLIKTRGQQVTLSCSPISGHRSVSWYQQTPGQGLQFLFEYFSETQRNKGNFPGRFSGRQFSNSRSEMNVSTLELGDSALYLCASSLGQGGGDTQYFGPGTRLTVL.

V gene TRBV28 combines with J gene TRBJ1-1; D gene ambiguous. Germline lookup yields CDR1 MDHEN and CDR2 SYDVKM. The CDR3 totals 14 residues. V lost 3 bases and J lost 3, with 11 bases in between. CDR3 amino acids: CASSFEREDTEAFF. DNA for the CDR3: TGTGCCAGCAGTTTTGAAAGGGAGGACACTGAAGCTTTCTTT.

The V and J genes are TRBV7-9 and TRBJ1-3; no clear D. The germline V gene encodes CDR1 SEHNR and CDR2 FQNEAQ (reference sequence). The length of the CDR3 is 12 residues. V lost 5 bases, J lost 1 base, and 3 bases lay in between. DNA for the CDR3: TGTGCCAGCAGCCGGTCTGGAAACACCATATATTTT. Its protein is CASSRSGNTIYF.

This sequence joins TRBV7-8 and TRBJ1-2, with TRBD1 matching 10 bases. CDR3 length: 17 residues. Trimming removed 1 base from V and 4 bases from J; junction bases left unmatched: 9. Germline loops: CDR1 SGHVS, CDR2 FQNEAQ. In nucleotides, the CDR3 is TGTGCCAGCAGCTTAGTCCAGGGAGACAGGGGGCCCTATGGCTACACCTTC. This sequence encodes CASSLVQGDRGPYGYTF.

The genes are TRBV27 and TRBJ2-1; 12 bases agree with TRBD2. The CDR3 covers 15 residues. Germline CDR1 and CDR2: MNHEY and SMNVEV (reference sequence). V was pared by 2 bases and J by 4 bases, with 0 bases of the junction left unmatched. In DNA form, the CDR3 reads TGTGCCAGCAGTTTAGGGACTAGCGGGTACAATGAGCAGTTCTTC. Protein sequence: CASSLGTSGYNEQFF.

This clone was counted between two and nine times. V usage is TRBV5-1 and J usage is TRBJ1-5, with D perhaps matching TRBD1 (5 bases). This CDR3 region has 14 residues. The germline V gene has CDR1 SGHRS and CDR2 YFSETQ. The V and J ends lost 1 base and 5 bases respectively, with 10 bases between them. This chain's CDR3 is CASSLMGEDQPQHF. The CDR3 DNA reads TGCGCCAGCAGCTTGATGGGGGAGGATCAGCCCCAGCATTTT.

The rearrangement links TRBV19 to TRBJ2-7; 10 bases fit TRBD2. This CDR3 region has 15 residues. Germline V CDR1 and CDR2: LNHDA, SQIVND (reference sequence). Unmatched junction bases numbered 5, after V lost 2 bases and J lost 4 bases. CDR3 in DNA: TGTGCCAGTAGTATAACTAGCGGGGTTGGGTACGAGCAGTACTTC. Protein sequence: CASSITSGVGYEQYF.

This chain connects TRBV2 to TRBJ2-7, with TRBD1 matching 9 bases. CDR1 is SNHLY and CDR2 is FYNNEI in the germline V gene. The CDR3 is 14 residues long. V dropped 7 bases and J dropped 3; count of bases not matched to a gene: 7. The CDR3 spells CASTGTGSGYEQYF. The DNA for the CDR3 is TGTGCCAGCACCGGGACAGGGTCGGGCTACGAGCAGTACTTC.

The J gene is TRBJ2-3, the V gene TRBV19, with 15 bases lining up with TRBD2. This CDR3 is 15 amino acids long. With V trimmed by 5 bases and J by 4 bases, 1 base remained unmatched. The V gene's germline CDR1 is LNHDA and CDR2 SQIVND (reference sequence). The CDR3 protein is CASSGLAGGPDTQYF. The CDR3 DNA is TGTGCCAGTAGTGGACTAGCGGGAGGGCCAGATACGCAGTATTTT. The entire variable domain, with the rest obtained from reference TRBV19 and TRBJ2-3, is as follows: DGGITQSPKYLFRKEGQNVTLSCEQNLNHDAMYWYRQDPGQGLRLIYYSQIVNDFQKGDIAEGYSVSREKKESFPLTVTSAQKNPTAFYLCASSGLAGGPDTQYFGPGTRLTVL.

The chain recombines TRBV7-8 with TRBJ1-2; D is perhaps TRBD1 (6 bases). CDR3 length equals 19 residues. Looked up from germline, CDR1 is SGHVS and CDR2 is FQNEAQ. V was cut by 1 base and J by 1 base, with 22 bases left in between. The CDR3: CASSLDLGGRGNLNYGYTF. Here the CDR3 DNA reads TGTGCCAGCAGCTTAGACCTAGGGGGGAGGGGAAACCTTAACTATGGCTACACCTTC.

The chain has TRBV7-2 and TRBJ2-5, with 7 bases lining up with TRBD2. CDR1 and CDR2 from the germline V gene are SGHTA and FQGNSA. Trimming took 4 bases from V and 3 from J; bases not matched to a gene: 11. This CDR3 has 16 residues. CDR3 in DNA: TGTGCCAGCAGCTCCCCGAAGGGAACTAGCGAAGAGACCCAGTACTTC. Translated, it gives CASSSPKGTSEETQYF.

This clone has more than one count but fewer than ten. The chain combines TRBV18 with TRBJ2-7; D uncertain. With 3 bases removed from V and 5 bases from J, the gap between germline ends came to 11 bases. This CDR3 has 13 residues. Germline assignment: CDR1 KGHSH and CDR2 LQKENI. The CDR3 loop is CASSPRGRDEQYF. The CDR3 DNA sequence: TGTGCCAGCTCACCCCGTGGTCGCGACGAGCAGTACTTC.

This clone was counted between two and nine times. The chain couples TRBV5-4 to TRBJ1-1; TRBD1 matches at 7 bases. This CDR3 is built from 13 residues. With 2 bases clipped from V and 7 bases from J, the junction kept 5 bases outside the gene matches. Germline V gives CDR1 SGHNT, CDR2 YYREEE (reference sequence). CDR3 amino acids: CASSFTRQGEAFF. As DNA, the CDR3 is TGTGCCAGCAGCTTCACAAGACAGGGTGAAGCTTTCTTT.

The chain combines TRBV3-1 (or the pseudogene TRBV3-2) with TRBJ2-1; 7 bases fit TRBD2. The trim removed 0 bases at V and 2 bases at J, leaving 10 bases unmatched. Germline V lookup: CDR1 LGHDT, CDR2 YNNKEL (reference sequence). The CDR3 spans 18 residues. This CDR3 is CASSQDLGWGGTYNEQFF. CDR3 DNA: TGTGCCAGCAGCCAAGATCTCGGGTGGGGGGGGACCTACAATGAGCAGTTCTTC.

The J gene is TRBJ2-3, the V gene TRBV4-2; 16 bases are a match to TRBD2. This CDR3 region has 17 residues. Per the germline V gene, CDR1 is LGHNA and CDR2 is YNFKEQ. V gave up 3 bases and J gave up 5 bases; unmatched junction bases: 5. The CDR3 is CASSQGLAGGPRDTQYF. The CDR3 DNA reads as TGTGCCAGCAGCCAGGGACTAGCGGGAGGGCCCAGAGATACGCAGTATTTT.

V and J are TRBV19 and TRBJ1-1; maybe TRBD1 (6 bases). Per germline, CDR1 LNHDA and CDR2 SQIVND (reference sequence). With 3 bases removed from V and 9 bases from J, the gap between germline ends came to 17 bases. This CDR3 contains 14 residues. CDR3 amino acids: CASSMGDTLTQAFF. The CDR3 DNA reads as TGTGCCAGTAGTATGGGGGACACCCTCACCCAAGCTTTCTTT.

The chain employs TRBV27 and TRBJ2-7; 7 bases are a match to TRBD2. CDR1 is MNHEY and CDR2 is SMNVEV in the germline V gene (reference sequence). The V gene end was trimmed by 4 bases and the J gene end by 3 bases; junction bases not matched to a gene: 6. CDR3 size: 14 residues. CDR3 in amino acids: CASSSGGRNYEQYF. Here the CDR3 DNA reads TGTGCCAGCAGTTCAGGCGGGAGAAACTACGAGCAGTACTTC.

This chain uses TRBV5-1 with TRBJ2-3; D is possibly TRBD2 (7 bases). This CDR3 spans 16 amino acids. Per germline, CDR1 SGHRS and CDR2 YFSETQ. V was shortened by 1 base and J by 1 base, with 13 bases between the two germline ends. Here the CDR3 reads CASSLRGGVGTDTQYF. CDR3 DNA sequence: TGCGCCAGCAGCTTGAGAGGGGGGGTTGGCACAGATACGCAGTATTTT.

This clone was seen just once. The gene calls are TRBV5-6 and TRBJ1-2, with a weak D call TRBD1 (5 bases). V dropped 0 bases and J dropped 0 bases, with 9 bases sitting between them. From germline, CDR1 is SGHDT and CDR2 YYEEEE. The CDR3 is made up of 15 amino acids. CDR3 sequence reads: CASSLENRPNYGYTF. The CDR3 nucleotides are TGTGCCAGCAGCTTGGAGAACAGGCCTAACTATGGCTACACCTTC. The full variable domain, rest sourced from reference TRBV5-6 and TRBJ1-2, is DAGVTQSPTHLIKTRGQQVTLRCSPKSGHDTVSWYQQALGQGPQFIFQYYEEEERQRGNFPDRFSGHQFPNYSSELNVNALLLGDSALYLCASSLENRPNYGYTFGSGTRLTVV.

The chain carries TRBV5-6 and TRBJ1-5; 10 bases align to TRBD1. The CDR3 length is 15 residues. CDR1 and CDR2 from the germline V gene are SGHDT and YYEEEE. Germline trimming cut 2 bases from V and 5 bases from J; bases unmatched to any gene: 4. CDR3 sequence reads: CASSFAGTGDQPQHF. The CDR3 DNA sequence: TGTGCCAGCAGCTTCGCCGGGACAGGGGATCAGCCCCAGCATTTT.

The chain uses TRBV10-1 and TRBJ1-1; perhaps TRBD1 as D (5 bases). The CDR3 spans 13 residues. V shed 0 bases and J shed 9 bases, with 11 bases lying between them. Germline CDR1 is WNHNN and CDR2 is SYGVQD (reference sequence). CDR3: CASSESQGVKAFF. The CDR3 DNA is TGCGCCAGCAGTGAGTCCCAGGGTGTGAAAGCTTTCTTT.